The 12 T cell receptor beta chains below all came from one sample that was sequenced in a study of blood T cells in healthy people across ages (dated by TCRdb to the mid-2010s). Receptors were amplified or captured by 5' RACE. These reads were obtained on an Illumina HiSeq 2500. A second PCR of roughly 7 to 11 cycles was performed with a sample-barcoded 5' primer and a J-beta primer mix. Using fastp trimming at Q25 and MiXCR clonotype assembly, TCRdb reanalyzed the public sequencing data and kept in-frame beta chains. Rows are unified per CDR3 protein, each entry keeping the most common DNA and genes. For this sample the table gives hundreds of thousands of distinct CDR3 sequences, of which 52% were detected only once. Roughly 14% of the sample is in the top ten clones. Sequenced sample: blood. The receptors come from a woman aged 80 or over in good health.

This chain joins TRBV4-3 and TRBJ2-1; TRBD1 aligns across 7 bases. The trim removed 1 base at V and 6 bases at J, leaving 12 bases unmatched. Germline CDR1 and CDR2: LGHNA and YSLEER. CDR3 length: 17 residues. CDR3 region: CASSQGVRGPRRNEQFF. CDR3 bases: TGCGCCAGCAGCCAAGGGGTTAGGGGGCCCCGTCGCAATGAGCAGTTCTTC.

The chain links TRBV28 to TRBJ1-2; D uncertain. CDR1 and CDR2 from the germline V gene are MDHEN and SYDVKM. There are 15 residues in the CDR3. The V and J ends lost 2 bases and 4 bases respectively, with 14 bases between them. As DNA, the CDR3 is TGTGCCAGCAGTTTAGGTGCAATGAGAGTCTATGGCTACACCTTC. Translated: CASSLGAMRVYGYTF.

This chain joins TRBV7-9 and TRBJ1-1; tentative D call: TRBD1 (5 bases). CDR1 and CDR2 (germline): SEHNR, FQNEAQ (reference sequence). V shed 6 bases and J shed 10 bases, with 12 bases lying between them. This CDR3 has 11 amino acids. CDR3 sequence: CASSQGEGAFF. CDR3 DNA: TGTGCCAGCAGTCAAGGGGAGGGAGCTTTCTTT.

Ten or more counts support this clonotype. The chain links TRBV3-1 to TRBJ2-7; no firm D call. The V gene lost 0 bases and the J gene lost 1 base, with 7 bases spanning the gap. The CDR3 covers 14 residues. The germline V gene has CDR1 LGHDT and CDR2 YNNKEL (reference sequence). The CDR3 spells CASSQEPRSYEQYF. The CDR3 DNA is TGTGCCAGCAGCCAAGAACCCCGATCCTACGAGCAGTACTTC.

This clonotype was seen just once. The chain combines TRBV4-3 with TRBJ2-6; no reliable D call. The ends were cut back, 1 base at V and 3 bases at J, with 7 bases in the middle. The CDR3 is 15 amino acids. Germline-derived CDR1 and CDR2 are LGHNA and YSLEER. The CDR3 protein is CASSQGLGGANVLTF. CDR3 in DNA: TGCGCCAGCAGCCAAGGATTGGGTGGGGCCAACGTCCTGACTTTC.

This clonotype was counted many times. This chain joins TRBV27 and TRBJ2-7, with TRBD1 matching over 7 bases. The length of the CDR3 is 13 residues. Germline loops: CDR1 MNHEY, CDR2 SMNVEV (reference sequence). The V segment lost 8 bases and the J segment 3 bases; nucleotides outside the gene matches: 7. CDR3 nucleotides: TGTGCCAGCTCGACAGGGAATATCTACGAGCAGTACTTC. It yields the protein CASSTGNIYEQYF.

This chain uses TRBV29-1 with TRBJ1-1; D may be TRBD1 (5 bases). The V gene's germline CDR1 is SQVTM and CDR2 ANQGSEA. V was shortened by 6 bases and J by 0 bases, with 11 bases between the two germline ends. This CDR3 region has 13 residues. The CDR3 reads CSVDRRVNTEAFF. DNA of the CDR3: TGCAGCGTCGACCGCAGGGTGAACACTGAAGCTTTCTTT.

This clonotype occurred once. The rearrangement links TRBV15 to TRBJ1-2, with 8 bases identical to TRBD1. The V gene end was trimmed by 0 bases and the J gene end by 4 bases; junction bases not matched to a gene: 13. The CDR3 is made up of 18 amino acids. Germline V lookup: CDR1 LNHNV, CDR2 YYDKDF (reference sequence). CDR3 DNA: TGTGCCACCAGCAGAGATCTCCAGGGGGCGGTGGGGCCCTATGGCTACACCTTC. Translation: CATSRDLQGAVGPYGYTF.

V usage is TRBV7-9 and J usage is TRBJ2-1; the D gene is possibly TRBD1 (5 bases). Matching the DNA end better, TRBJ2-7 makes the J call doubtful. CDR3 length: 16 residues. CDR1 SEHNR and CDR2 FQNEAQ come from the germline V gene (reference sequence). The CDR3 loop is CASSSTGTSSYNEQYF. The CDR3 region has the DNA TGTGCCAGCAGCTCTACAGGCACTTCTTCCTACAATGAGCAGTACTTC.

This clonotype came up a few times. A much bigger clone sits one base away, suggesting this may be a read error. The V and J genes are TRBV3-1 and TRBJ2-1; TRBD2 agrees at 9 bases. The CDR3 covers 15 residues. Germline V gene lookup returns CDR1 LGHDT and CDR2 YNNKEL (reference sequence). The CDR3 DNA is TGTGCCAGCAGCCAAGTAGCGGGAGTCAACAATGGGCAGTTCTTC. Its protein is CASSQVAGVNNGQFF.

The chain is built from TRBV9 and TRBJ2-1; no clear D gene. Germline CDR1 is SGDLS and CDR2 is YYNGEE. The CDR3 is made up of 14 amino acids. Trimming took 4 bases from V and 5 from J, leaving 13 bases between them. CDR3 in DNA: TGTGCCAGCAGCTTTTTAGGGTATAACAATGAGCAGTTCTTC. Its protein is CASSFLGYNNEQFF.

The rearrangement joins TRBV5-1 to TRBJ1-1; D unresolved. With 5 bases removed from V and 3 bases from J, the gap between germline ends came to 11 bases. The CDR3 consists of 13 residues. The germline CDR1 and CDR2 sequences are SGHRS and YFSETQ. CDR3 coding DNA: TGCGCCAGCAGGGCGGACGTAGACACTGAAGCTTTCTTT. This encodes CASRADVDTEAFF.